This TCR beta chain was sequenced during a study of Graves' ophthalmopathy and Graves' hyperthyroidism. Whole-study results and caveats: Most expanded clonotypes in thyroid above 0.001 frequency also showed up in blood.

Germline loops: CDR1 SGHTA, CDR2 FQGNSA. V was cut by 5 bases and J by 6 bases, with 10 bases left in between. This CDR3 comprises 12 residues. There are many counts of this clonotype. Its antigen is as yet unknown. RNA transcripts yielded amplified TCR beta CDR3 regions. The library came from an HTBI-primed first-round RT-PCR and a second-round multiplex PCR. TCRdb passed the multiplex PCR reads through MiXCR, listing each CDR3 protein once. The table lists about 480,000 distinct CDR3 sequences, 13% to 15% of them singletons, with 9.8% in the top ten. The sequencing sample was made of blood. The receptor was derived from a woman in her 30s with Graves' ophthalmopathy. This chain joins TRBV7-2 and TRBJ1-2; possibly TRBD1 for D (5 bases). The CDR3 region is CASSQDIHGYTF. The CDR3 nucleotides are TGTGCCAGCAGCCAGGACATTCATGGCTACACCTTC.